This T cell receptor beta chain was identified in a study of PD-1 blockade in classical Hodgkin lymphoma. Across the whole study: The study gave patients nivolumab 3 mg/kg intravenously every 2 weeks. Findings and caveats of the study: While CD8+ TCR diversity did not rise significantly by C4D1, CD4+ TCR diversity did.

As to this clone: The antigen is undetermined.

This CDR3 is 13 amino acids long. V gave up 3 bases and J gave up 8 bases, with 13 bases separating them. CDR1 is MDHEN and CDR2 is SYDVKM in the germline V gene. The table came from immunoSEQ multiplex PCR; TCRdb's copy has only in-frame clones and leaves some out. The data contain around 100,000 clones, about nine tenths of them singletons. Time point reported: cycle 4 day 1 (C4D1), after around six weeks of nivolumab. All the patients suffered relapse after autologous stem cell transplantation, and brentuximab vedotin exposure differed. The chain has TRBV28 and TRBJ1-2, with a possible D match to TRBD1 (5 bases). This receptor was identified in a human donor with classical Hodgkin lymphoma. The source material was peripheral blood mononuclear cells (PBMCs), sampled before the fourth cycle of nivolumab. The CDR3 sequence is CASSFSGRAGYTF. The CDR3, as DNA: TGTGCCAGCAGTTTCTCCGGCAGGGCCGGCTACACCTTC.